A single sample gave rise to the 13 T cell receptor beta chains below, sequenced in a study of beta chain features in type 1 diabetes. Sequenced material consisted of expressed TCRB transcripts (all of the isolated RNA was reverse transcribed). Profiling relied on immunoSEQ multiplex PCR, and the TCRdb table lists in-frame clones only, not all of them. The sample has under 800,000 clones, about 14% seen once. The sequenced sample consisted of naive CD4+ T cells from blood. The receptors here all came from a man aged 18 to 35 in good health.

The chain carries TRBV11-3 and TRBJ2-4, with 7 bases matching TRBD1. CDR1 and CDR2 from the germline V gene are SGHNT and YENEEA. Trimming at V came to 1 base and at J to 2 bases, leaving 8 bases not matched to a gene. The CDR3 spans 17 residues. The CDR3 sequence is CASSLGVDRETKNIQYF. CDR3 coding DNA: TGTGCCAGCAGCTTAGGAGTAGACAGGGAGACCAAAAACATTCAGTACTTC. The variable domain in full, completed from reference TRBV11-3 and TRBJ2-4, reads EAGVVQSPRYKIIEKKQPVAFWCNPISGHNTLYWYLQNLGQGPELLIRYENEEAVDDSQLPKDRFSAERLKGVDSTLKIQPAELGDSAVYLCASSLGVDRETKNIQYFGAGTRLSVL.

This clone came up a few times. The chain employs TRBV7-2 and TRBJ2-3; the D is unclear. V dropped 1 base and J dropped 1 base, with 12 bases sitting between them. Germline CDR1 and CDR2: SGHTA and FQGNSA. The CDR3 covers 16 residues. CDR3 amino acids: CASSLGLTYRTDTQYF. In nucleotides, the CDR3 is TGTGCCAGCAGCTTAGGACTTACATACCGCACAGATACGCAGTATTTT.

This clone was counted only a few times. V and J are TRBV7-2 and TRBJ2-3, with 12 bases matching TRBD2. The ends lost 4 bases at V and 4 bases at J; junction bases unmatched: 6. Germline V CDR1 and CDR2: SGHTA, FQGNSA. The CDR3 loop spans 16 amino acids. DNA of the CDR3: TGTGCCAGCAGCTCCCGACTAGCGGGGGTGGCAGATACGCAGTATTTT. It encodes CASSSRLAGVADTQYF.

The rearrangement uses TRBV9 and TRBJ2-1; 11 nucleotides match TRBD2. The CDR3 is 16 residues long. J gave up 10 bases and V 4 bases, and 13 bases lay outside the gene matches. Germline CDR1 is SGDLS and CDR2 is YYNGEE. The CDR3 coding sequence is TGTGCCAGCAGCCCCATCGGGACTAGCGGACTTGGAGAGCAGTTCTTC. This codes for CASSPIGTSGLGEQFF.

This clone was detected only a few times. The CDR3 DNA follows: TGTGCCAGCAGCTACAGGGATCAGCCCCAGCATTTT. Residues: CASSYRDQPQHF. The V call is TRBV7-2, the J call TRBJ1-5, with a possible D match to TRBD1 (6 bases). The CDR3 has 12 residues. V lost 4 bases to trimming and J lost 5 bases, with 6 bases between them. Looked up from germline, CDR1 is SGHTA and CDR2 is FQGNSA.

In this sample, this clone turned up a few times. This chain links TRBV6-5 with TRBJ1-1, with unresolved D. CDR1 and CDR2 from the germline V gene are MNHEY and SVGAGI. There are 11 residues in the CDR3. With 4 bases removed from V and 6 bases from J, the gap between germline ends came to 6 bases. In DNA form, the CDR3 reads TGTGCCAGCAGTTCATACTCTGAAGCTTTCTTT. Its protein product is CASSSYSEAFF.

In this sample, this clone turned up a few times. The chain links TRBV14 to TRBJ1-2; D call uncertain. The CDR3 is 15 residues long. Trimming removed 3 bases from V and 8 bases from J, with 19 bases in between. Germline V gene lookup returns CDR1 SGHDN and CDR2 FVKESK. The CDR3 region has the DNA TGTGCCAGCAGCCACGATTCTAGAAGAGCGTCCGGCTACACCTTC. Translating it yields CASSHDSRRASGYTF. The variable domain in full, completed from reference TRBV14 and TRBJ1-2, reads EAGVTQFPSHSVIEKGQTVTLRCDPISGHDNLYWYRRVMGKEIKFLLHFVKESKQDESGMPNNRFLAERTGGTYSTLKVQPAELEDSGVYFCASSHDSRRASGYTFGSGTRLTVV.

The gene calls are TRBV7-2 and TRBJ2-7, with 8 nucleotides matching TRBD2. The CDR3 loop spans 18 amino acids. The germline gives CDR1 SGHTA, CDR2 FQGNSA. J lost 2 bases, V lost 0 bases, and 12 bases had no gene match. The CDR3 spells CASSLARSPLAGPYEQYF. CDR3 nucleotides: TGTGCCAGCAGCTTAGCGCGGTCCCCTCTAGCGGGCCCCTACGAGCAGTACTTC.

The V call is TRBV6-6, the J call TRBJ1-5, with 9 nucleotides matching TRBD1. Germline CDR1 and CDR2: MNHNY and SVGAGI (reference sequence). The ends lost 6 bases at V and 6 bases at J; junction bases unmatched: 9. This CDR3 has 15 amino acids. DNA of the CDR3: TGTGCCAGCAGGTACACCGGGACAGGGACTCAGCCCCAGCATTTT. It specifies CASRYTGTGTQPQHF.

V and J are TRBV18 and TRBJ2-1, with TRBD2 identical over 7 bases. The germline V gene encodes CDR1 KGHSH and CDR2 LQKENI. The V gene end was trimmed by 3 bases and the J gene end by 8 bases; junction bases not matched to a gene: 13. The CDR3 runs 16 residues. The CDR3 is CASSPNSGVMSDEQFF. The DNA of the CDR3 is TGTGCCAGCTCACCCAACAGCGGGGTCATGAGCGATGAGCAGTTCTTC.

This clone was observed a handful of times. CDR3 protein: CASSGGANYGYTF. The CDR3 DNA sequence: TGTGCCAGCAGTGGCGGGGCAAACTATGGCTACACCTTC. This chain links TRBV28 with TRBJ1-2, with D perhaps TRBD1 (5 bases). The CDR3 extends over 13 amino acids. The germline CDR1 and CDR2 sequences are MDHEN and SYDVKM. V was trimmed by 5 bases and J by 2 bases, leaving 9 bases between them.

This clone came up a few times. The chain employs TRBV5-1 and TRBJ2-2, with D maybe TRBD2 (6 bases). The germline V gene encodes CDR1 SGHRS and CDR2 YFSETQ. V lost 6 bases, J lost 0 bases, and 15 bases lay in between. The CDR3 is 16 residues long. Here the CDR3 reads CASNLGRGSNTGELFF. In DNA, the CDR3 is TGCGCCAGCAACCTAGGGCGGGGCTCGAACACCGGGGAGCTGTTTTTT.

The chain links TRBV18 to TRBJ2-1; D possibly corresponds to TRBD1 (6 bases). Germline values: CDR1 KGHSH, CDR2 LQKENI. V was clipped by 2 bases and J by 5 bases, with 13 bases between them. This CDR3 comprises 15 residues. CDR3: CASSPRGSTNNEQFF. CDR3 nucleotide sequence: TGTGCCAGCTCACCAAGGGGGAGCACCAACAATGAGCAGTTCTTC.